This is a list of T cell receptor beta chains from one sample in a study of T cell responses to AZD1222 COVID-19 vaccine. The protocol was immunoSEQ multiplex PCR, while the TCRdb copy is restricted to in-frame clones and leaves out a portion. The sample has some 200,000 clones; 88% are singletons. The sequencing here drew on peripheral blood, taken 28 days after the second AZD1222 dose. The source of these receptors is an adult who received the AZD1222 COVID-19 vaccine. The conserved cysteine and the conserved F or W are not part of the CDR3 here. D genes are given only for firm matches.

V gene: TRBV19
J gene: TRBJ2-7
D gene: TRBD1
CDR3 protein: ASSRTGGSGNLPYEQY

V gene: TRBV19
J gene: TRBJ2-5
D gene: NA
CDR3 protein: ASAGPPLRETQY

V gene: TRBV5-4
J gene: TRBJ2-7
D gene: NA
CDR3 protein: ASSSTGGTDPYEQY

V gene: TRBV28
J gene: TRBJ2-5
D gene: TRBD2
CDR3 protein: ASSSRLAGGETQY

V gene: TRBV6-6
J gene: TRBJ2-7
D gene: TRBD2
CDR3 protein: ASGAGRGRDEQY

V gene: TRBV5-1
J gene: TRBJ1-5
D gene: NA
CDR3 protein: ASSLGPVSNQPQH

V gene: TRBV7-2
J gene: TRBJ1-2
D gene: TRBD1
CDR3 protein: ASSFTGDYGYT

V gene: TRBV4-3
J gene: TRBJ1-2
D gene: NA
CDR3 protein: ASSQEPYSGTVNYGYT

V gene: TRBV24-1
J gene: TRBJ2-1
D gene: TRBD1
CDR3 protein: ATSEPRQGVLLNEQF

V gene: TRBV20-1
J gene: TRBJ2-7
D gene: TRBD2
CDR3 protein: SASLLAGASYEQY

V gene: TRBV5-1
J gene: TRBJ1-2
D gene: NA
CDR3 protein: ASSLVAGSGYGYT

V gene: TRBV28
J gene: TRBJ1-5
D gene: TRBD1
CDR3 protein: ASRTTGAGQPQH

V gene: TRBV5-6
J gene: TRBJ2-7
D gene: NA
CDR3 protein: ASRSGRNYEQY

V gene: TRBV6-5
J gene: TRBJ1-5
D gene: TRBD1
CDR3 protein: ASTTTGARNQPQH

V gene: TRBV15
J gene: TRBJ1-1
D gene: TRBD1
CDR3 protein: ATSRGQGNTEAF

V gene: TRBV6-2/TRBV6-3
J gene: TRBJ1-2
D gene: NA
CDR3 protein: ASSYSTIGYT